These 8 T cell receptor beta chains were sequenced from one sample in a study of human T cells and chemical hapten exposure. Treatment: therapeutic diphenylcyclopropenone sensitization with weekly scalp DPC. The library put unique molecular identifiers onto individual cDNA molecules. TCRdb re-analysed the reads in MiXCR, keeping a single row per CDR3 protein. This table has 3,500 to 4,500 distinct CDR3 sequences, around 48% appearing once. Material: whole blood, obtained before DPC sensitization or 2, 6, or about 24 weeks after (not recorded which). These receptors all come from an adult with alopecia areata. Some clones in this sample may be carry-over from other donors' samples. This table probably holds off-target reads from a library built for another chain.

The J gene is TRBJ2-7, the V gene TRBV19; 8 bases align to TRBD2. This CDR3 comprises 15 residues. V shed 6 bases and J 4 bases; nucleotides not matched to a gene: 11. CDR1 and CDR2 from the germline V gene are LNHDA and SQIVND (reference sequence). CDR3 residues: CASSPGRALIYEQYF. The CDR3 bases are TGTGCCAGTAGCCCCGGGAGGGCTTTAATATACGAGCAGTACTTC.

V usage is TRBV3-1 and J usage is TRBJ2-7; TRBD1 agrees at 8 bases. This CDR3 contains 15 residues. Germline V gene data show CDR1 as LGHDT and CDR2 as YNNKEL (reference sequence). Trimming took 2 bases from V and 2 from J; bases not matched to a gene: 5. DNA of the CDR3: TGTGCCAGCAGCCAAACTGGGACAGGAGCCTACGAGCAGTACTTC. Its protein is CASSQTGTGAYEQYF.

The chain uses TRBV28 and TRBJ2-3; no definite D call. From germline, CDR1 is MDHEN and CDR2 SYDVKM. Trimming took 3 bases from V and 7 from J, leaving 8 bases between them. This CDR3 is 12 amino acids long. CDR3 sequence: CASSFRRNTQYF. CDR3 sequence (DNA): TGTGCCAGCAGTTTTCGTAGAAATACGCAGTATTTT.

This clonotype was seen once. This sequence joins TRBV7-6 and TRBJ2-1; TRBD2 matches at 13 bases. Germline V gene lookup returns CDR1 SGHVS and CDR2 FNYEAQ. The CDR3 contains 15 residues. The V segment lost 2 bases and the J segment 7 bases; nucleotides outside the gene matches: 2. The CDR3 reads CASSLRLAGGNEQFF. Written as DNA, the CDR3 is TGTGCCAGCAGCTTAAGACTAGCGGGGGGAAATGAGCAGTTCTTC.

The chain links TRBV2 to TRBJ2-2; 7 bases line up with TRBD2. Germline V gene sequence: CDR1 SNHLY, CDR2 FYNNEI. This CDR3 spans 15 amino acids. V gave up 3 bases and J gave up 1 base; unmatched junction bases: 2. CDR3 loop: CASSDRGRNTGELFF. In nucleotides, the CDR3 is TGTGCCAGCAGTGATCGCGGGAGGAACACCGGGGAGCTGTTTTTT.

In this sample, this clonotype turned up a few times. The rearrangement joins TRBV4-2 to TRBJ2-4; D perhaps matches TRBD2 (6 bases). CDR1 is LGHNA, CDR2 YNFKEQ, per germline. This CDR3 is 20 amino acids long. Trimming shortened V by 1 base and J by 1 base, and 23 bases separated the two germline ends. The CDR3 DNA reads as TGTGCCAGCAGCCAAGTCGGGTTAGGGGCGGGGCCTGTGGCCAAAAACATTCAGTACTTC. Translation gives CASSQVGLGAGPVAKNIQYF.

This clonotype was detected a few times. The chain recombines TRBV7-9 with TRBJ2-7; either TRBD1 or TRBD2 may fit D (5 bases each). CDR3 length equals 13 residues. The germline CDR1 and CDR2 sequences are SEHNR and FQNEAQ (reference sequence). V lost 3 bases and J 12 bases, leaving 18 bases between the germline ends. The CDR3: CASSFPPGAEGYF. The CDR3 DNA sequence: TGTGCCAGCAGCTTCCCACCCGGGGCCGAGGGGTACTTC.

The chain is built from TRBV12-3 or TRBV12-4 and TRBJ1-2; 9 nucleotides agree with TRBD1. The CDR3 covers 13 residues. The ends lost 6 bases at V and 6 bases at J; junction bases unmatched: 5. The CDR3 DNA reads TGTGCCAGCAGGCTGGGACAGGGTAATGGCTACACCTTC. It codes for CASRLGQGNGYTF.